The 15 T cell receptor delta chains below come from one sample, sequenced in a study of gamma-delta T cells after stem cell transplantation. TCRdb re-called the RT-PCR reads via CATT. Of approximately 3,000 delta-chain clones listed, roughly 9% are singletons. Sequenced input: gamma-delta T cells. These receptors came from a human donor. It is not recorded whose cells these are; they may come from a transplant donor.

The chain has TRAV29/DV5 and TRDJ1; TRDD3 matches at 7 bases. This CDR3 contains 20 residues. The V gene end was trimmed by 0 bases and the J gene end by 0 bases; junction bases not matched to a gene: 20. Germline assignment: CDR1 NSMFDY and CDR2 ISSIKDK. The CDR3 is CAASAIGVVLGSGYTDKLIF. CDR3 nucleotide sequence: TGTGCAGCAAGCGCGATCGGGGTCGTACTGGGGTCGGGATACACCGATAAACTCATCTTT. The full variable domain, rest sourced from reference TRAV29/DV5 and TRDJ1, is DQQVKQNSPSLSVQEGRISILNCDYTNSMFDYFLWYKKYPAEGPTFLISISSIKDKNEDGRFTVFLNKSAKHLSLHIVPSQPGDSAVYFCAASAIGVVLGSGYTDKLIFGKGTRVTVEP.

This clone came up a few times. A read error likely explains why the TCRdb protein, taken from a much larger clone, differs from this DNA's translation at residue 6; the protein shown is translated from the DNA. The chain has TRDV2 and TRDJ3; D gene uncertain. Trimming stripped 2 bases from V and 0 bases from J, with 10 bases between. The CDR3 sequence is 17 residues long. The germline V gene encodes CDR1 GEAIGNYY and CDR2 EKD. Here the CDR3 DNA reads TGTGCCTGTGACAGGGTGATGTCCTCCTGGGACACCCGACAGATGTTTTTC. Translated: CACDRVMSSWDTRQMFF.

This clone was seen a few times. This may be a read error: a much more frequent sequence differs by one nucleotide. The chain links TRDV1 to TRDJ1; tentatively, D is TRDD3 (8 bases). V shed 0 bases and J shed 0 bases, with 38 bases lying between them. The CDR3 contains 25 residues. Germline V CDR1 and CDR2: TSWWSYY, QGS. The CDR3 DNA follows: TGTGCTCTTGGGGAACTAGCTTATTCCTACCTACCCCGAGTGGGGGATGCGCCGTACACCGATAAACTCATCTTT. Translating gives CALGELAYSYLPRVGDAPYTDKLIF.

Comment on this clone: A read error may be the cause here, since a much bigger clone is one base away. This sample includes further DNA sequences coding for the same CDR3. V usage is TRDV1 and J usage is TRDJ1; 8 nucleotides agree with TRDD3. Germline-derived CDR1 and CDR2 are TSWWSYY and QGS. CDR3 length: 24 residues. V dropped 0 bases and J dropped 0; count of bases not matched to a gene: 27. The CDR3 DNA reads TGTGCTCTTGGGGAACTGGCGACTTCCTTCCCCAATGGCCTGGGGGAAACGTACACCGATAAACTCATCTTT. Translated, it gives CALGELATSFPNGLGETYTDKLIF.

The J gene is TRDJ1, the V gene TRDV1; 12 bases are shared with TRDD3. The junction had 34 bases not matched to a gene; V was cut back by 2 bases and J by 3 bases. The CDR3 spans 26 residues. The V gene's germline CDR1 is TSWWSYY and CDR2 QGS. The CDR3 is CALGEGVFLGAPGYWGILERSDKLIF. The CDR3 nucleotides are TGTGCTCTTGGGGAAGGGGTCTTCCTAGGGGCCCCGGGGTACTGGGGGATACTCGAGAGGTCCGATAAACTCATCTTT.

This clone has a handful of counts. A far bigger clonotype differs at one base, so this is likely a read error. V gene TRDV2 combines with J gene TRDJ3; 8 bases line up with TRDD3. The CDR3 covers 16 residues. The V and J ends lost 5 bases and 0 bases, in that order; junction bases with no gene match: 2. Germline V gene data show CDR1 as GEAIGNYY and CDR2 as EKD. The CDR3 is CACAWGSSWDTRQMFF. In DNA form, the CDR3 reads TGTGCCTGTGCCTGGGGGAGCTCCTGGGACACCCGACAGATGTTTTTC.

This clone is labeled large. This sample also contains other DNA sequences that code for the same CDR3. The rearrangement uses TRDV2 and TRDJ3, with TRDD3 identical over 8 bases. Germline V lookup: CDR1 GEAIGNYY, CDR2 EKD. Trimming removed 0 bases from V and 0 bases from J; junction bases left unmatched: 12. This CDR3 contains 21 residues. This CDR3 is CACDTVFTGGPLSWDTRQMFF. As DNA, the CDR3 is TGTGCCTGTGACACCGTATTTACTGGGGGTCCCCTCTCCTGGGACACCCGACAGATGTTTTTC.

This clone counts as medium-sized. This same CDR3 is encoded by further DNA sequences in the sample. The chain links TRDV1 to TRDJ1; 10 bases agree with TRDD3. V lost 2 bases to trimming and J lost 3 bases; unmatched junction nucleotides: 24. The CDR3 consists of 22 residues. Germline loops: CDR1 TSWWSYY, CDR2 QGS. The CDR3 protein is CALGEFPPGLLGDKRSADKLIF. CDR3 in DNA: TGTGCTCTTGGGGAATTCCCGCCCGGCCTTCTGGGGGATAAAAGGAGCGCCGATAAACTCATCTTT.

In its sample, this clone was seen a few times. TCRdb's entry gives the protein of a much larger clone, which mismatches this DNA's translation at residue 6, likely from a read error; the protein reported here is translated from the DNA. The V gene is TRDV2, the J gene TRDJ3; a possible D gene is TRDD3 (5 bases). The CDR3 is 17 amino acids. Germline values: CDR1 GEAIGNYY, CDR2 EKD. The germline V and J ends were trimmed by 3 bases and 0 bases, with 11 bases remaining between them. The CDR3 loop is CACDHRGYSWDTRQMFF. CDR3 coding DNA: TGTGCCTGTGACCACCGGGGGTACTCCTGGGACACCCGACAGATGTTTTTC.

In its sample, this clone ranks as medium-sized. The chain links TRDV2 to TRDJ3; 13 nucleotides match TRDD3. This CDR3 has 19 residues. With 4 bases clipped from V and 0 bases from J, the junction kept 5 bases outside the gene matches. CDR1 and CDR2 from the germline V gene are GEAIGNYY and EKD. The CDR3 coding sequence is TGTGCCTGTGAATACTGGGGGATACGAAGCTCCTGGGACACCCGACAGATGTTTTTC. The encoded protein is CACEYWGIRSSWDTRQMFF.

In its sample, this clone ranks as medium-sized (0.01 to 0.1%). This CDR3 is CALGEPPAYWGYTDKLIF. DNA for the CDR3: TGTGCTCTTGGGGAGCCTCCTGCGTACTGGGGGTACACCGATAAACTCATCTTT. V gene TRDV1 combines with J gene TRDJ1; TRDD3 matches 8 bases. The CDR3 is 18 amino acids. Germline CDR1 and CDR2: TSWWSYY and QGS. J lost 0 bases, V lost 3 bases, and 12 bases had no gene match.

This clone was seen only a few times. A much more abundant neighbour one base away suggests this may be a read error. The identical CDR3 is also encoded by other nucleotide sequences in the sample. The chain is built from TRDV2 and TRDJ1, with D uncertain. The CDR3 loop spans 17 amino acids. Per the germline V gene, CDR1 is GEAIGNYY and CDR2 is EKD. The chain's CDR3 is CACDPRTLRPYTDKLIF. For the CDR3, the DNA is TGTGCCTGTGACCCCCGCACCCTAAGGCCATACACCGATAAGCTCATCTTT.

This clone was observed a handful of times. The translation of this DNA and the TCRdb protein of a much larger clone differ at residue 4, probably owing to a read error; the protein shown here is translated from the DNA. V and J are TRDV2 and TRDJ3; 8 bases map to TRDD3. The CDR3 has 18 amino acids. CDR1 is GEAIGNYY and CDR2 is EKD in the germline V gene. CDR3 sequence reads: CACGTAGDTSWDTRQMFF. DNA of the CDR3: TGTGCCTGTGGCACCGCTGGGGATACCTCCTGGGACACCCGACAGATGTTTTTC.

As for this clone: A single base separates this from a much larger clone, so it may be a read error. This chain uses TRDV2 with TRDJ3, with 13 bases that match TRDD3. Germline values: CDR1 GEAIGNYY, CDR2 EKD. The CDR3 is 20 residues long. The CDR3 region is CACDTMYWGIRPWYTRQMFF. The CDR3 coding sequence is TGTGCCTGTGACACGATGTACTGGGGGATACGCCCCTGGTACACCCGACAGATGTTTTTC.

A few counts support this clone. A read error may explain this, as a much larger clone is one base away. This chain links TRDV1 with TRDJ1, with D perhaps TRDD3 (6 bases). CDR3 size: 20 residues. CDR1 and CDR2 from the germline V gene are TSWWSYY and QGS. Here the CDR3 DNA reads TGTGCTCCTGGGGAACTATGGCTTAGGGTTGGGACATGGGGGGCCGATAAACTCATCTTT. Amino acids: CAPGELWLRVGTWGADKLIF.